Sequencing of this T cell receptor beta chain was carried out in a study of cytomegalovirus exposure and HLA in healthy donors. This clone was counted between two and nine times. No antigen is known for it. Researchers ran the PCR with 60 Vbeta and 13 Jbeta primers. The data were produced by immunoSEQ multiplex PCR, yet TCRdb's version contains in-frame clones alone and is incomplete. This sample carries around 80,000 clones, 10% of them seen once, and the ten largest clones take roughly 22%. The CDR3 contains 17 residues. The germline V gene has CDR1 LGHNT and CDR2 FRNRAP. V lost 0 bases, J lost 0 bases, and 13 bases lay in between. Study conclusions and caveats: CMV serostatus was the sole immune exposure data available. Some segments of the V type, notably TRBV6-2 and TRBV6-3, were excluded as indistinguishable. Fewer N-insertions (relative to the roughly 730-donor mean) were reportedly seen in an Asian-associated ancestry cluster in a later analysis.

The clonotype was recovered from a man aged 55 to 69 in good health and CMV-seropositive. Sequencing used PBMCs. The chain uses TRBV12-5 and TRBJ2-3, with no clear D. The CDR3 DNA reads TGTGCTAGTGGTTTGGTACTCGGCGGATCTAGCACAGATACGCAGTATTTT. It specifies CASGLVLGGSSTDTQYF.